Following are 32 T cell receptor beta chains from one sample sequenced in a study of blood T cells in healthy people across ages. Primed by a sample-barcoded 5' primer and a J-beta primer mix, a second PCR proceeded for 7 to 11 cycles. TCRdb called the 5' RACE reads again in MiXCR, with one record for every CDR3 protein. The sample carries about 1.6 million distinct CDR3 sequences, approximately 32% recorded once. Sequences were obtained from blood. These receptor sequences come from a woman in her twenties or thirties in good health.

This clonotype is a singleton in its sample. This chain uses TRBV5-1 with TRBJ1-1; D perhaps matches TRBD1 (6 bases). V lost 4 bases, J lost 7 bases, and 17 bases lay in between. The CDR3 covers 14 residues. Germline V lookup: CDR1 SGHRS, CDR2 YFSETQ. CDR3 in DNA: TGCGCCAGCAGCCCGGGGGGGGCAACGGATGAAGCTTTCTTT. Residues: CASSPGGATDEAFF.

The chain carries TRBV29-1 and TRBJ1-1; D is uncertain. Looked up from germline, CDR1 is SQVTM and CDR2 is ANQGSEA. V lost 4 bases to trimming and J lost 1 base, with 10 bases between them. The CDR3 contains 13 residues. The CDR3 coding sequence is TGCAGCGTTGCGCAGAGCGAGAACACTGAAGCTTTCTTT. The encoded protein is CSVAQSENTEAFF.

The V gene is TRBV11-2, the J gene TRBJ1-1, with D maybe TRBD1 (6 bases). This CDR3 region has 12 residues. The V end was cut by 5 bases, the J end by 10 bases, with 14 bases between. Germline CDR1 is SGHAT and CDR2 is FQNNGV. In DNA form, the CDR3 reads TGTGCCAGCAGCCCAGACAGGAGTGGAGCTTTCTTT. As protein: CASSPDRSGAFF.

This chain links TRBV12-3 or TRBV12-4 with TRBJ1-2; 7 positions match TRBD1. This CDR3 is 12 amino acids long. V was pared by 10 bases and J by 6 bases, with 8 bases of the junction left unmatched. The CDR3 nucleotides read TGTGCCATCGGAGACAGGGCAAATGGCTACACCTTC. Protein product: CAIGDRANGYTF.

There are a few counts of this clonotype. This chain connects TRBV4-1 to TRBJ1-2; D unclear. This CDR3 is built from 16 residues. The V and J ends lost 1 base and 6 bases respectively, with 18 bases between them. Germline V CDR1 and CDR2: MGHRA, YSYEKL. The CDR3 here is CASSQGMWRLKHGYTF. The CDR3 DNA reads TGCGCCAGCAGCCAAGGTATGTGGAGGCTAAAGCATGGCTACACCTTC.

V gene TRBV29-1 combines with J gene TRBJ2-7; 11 bases map to TRBD1. The CDR3 contains 13 residues. Germline V lookup: CDR1 SQVTM, CDR2 ANQGSEA. The CDR3 sequence is CNALGQGAYEQYF. The DNA of the CDR3 is TGCAACGCGCTTGGACAGGGGGCATACGAGCAGTACTTC.

This clonotype was counted a few times. The chain couples TRBV10-3 to TRBJ2-1, with D possibly TRBD2 on 6 matching bases. This CDR3 contains 15 residues. The germline V and J ends were trimmed by 5 bases and 4 bases, with 15 bases remaining between them. Germline loops: CDR1 ENHRY, CDR2 SYGVKD. The CDR3 sequence: CAISQGGAPYNEQFF. The CDR3 nucleotides read TGTGCCATCAGTCAAGGAGGGGCCCCTTACAATGAGCAGTTCTTC.

Of note for this clonotype: A clone one base away is much larger, so this may be a read error. This rearrangement joins TRBV4-2 to TRBJ2-1; no definite D call. CDR1 is LGHNA and CDR2 is YNFKEQ in the germline V gene. V was cut by 1 base and J by 8 bases, with 12 bases left in between. This CDR3 is built from 14 residues. The CDR3 nucleotides read TGTGCCAGCAGCCAAGGTGTACGGCGAGATGAGCAGTTCTTC. Translating gives CASSQGVRRDEQFF.

This clonotype was found a few times. A junction boundary mismatches the germline segment, possibly from a read error. The rearrangement uses TRBV18 and TRBJ2-7; perhaps TRBD1 as D (6 bases). The CDR3 contains 12 residues. Germline CDR1 and CDR2: KGHSH and LQKENI. The chain's CDR3 is CASPPGVGEQYF. For the CDR3, the DNA is TGTGCCAGCCCACCAGGGGTGGGCGAGCAGTACTTC.

This clonotype has a handful of counts. The DNA of the CDR3 is TGTGCCACCCGAATACTCCAGGGCCTTAACTATGGCTACACCTTC. It translates to CATRILQGLNYGYTF. The chain links TRBV6-6 to TRBJ1-2, with a possible D match to TRBD1 (5 bases). Germline V gene lookup returns CDR1 MNHNY and CDR2 SVGAGI (reference sequence). Trimming left V 10 bases short and J 1 base short, with 19 bases between. CDR3 size: 15 residues.

This clonotype has just a few counts. Here the CDR3 reads CSAPSYGTDTQYF. DNA of the CDR3: TGCAGTGCTCCCTCCTATGGCACAGATACGCAGTATTTT. The chain employs TRBV20-1 and TRBJ2-3; D not resolved. The germline CDR1 and CDR2 sequences are DFQATT and SNEGSKA (reference sequence). Deletions cut 5 bases from V and 1 base from J, with 10 bases between. The CDR3 has 13 residues.

This clonotype has only a few counts. J is TRBJ2-5 and V is TRBV6-5; unclear D gene. The germline V gene encodes CDR1 MNHEY and CDR2 SVGAGI. Deletions cut 7 bases from V and 5 bases from J, with 14 bases between. CDR3 length: 13 residues. CDR3 DNA: TGTGCCAGCACAAGACCGAGTTTCGAGACCCAGTACTTC. It encodes CASTRPSFETQYF.

The chain joins TRBV3-1 to TRBJ2-1, with D uncertain. Germline V gives CDR1 LGHDT, CDR2 YNNKEL (reference sequence). The CDR3 has 15 residues. The ends were cut back, 0 bases at V and 6 bases at J, with 12 bases in the middle. The CDR3 here is CASSQDNPAFNEQFF. The CDR3 nucleotides are TGTGCCAGCAGCCAAGATAATCCAGCGTTCAATGAGCAGTTCTTC.

V is TRBV2 and J is TRBJ2-1; TRBD2 matches 7 bases. After removal of 8 bases from V and 4 bases from J, the junction contained 8 bases not matched to a gene. The CDR3 has 14 residues. Germline V gene sequence: CDR1 SNHLY, CDR2 FYNNEI. CDR3 protein: CASGVGLIYNEQFF. CDR3 DNA sequence: TGTGCCAGCGGGGTGGGACTAATTTACAATGAGCAGTTCTTC.

The gene calls are TRBV6-7 and TRBJ2-5; D is possibly TRBD2 (6 bases). Being an ORF, TRBV6-7 has a function that is uncertain. The CDR3 contains 14 residues. Trimming stripped 2 bases from V and 3 bases from J, with 10 bases between. This CDR3 reads CASSYDSGKETQYF. DNA of the CDR3: TGTGCCAGCAGTTACGATAGCGGTAAAGAGACCCAGTACTTC.

The rearrangement joins TRBV3-1 to TRBJ2-1, with 7 bases matching TRBD1. The CDR3 runs 15 residues. J lost 7 bases, V lost 4 bases, and 10 bases had no gene match. Germline CDR1 LGHDT, CDR2 YNNKEL (reference sequence). The CDR3 loop is CASSLDRVELNEQFF. CDR3 bases: TGTGCCAGCAGCCTCGACAGGGTAGAATTAAATGAGCAGTTCTTC.

This chain uses TRBV6-1 with TRBJ2-7; 9 bases map to TRBD1. The CDR3 spans 14 residues. V dropped 6 bases and J dropped 4; count of bases not matched to a gene: 7. Germline CDR1 reads MNHNS; CDR2 reads SASEGT. CDR3 nucleotide sequence: TGTGCCAGCAGAGACAGGGGGATGACTTACGAGCAGTACTTC. It is translated as CASRDRGMTYEQYF.

This clonotype was seen repeatedly, ten times or more. This chain joins TRBV10-3 and TRBJ1-2, with TRBD1 identical over 7 bases. Unmatched junction bases numbered 3, after V lost 4 bases and J lost 4 bases. The germline V gene has CDR1 ENHRY and CDR2 SYGVKD. CDR3 length equals 13 residues. The CDR3 DNA follows: TGTGCCATCAGTGGTGGACAGGTCTATGGCTACACCTTC. Translated: CAISGGQVYGYTF.

CDR3 region: CASSRSTTADTEAFF. As DNA, the CDR3 is TGCGCCAGCAGCCGAAGCACGACAGCGGACACTGAAGCTTTCTTT. V gene TRBV5-1 combines with J gene TRBJ1-1; D is possibly TRBD1 (5 bases). With 4 bases removed from V and 3 bases from J, the gap between germline ends came to 16 bases. This CDR3 is 15 amino acids long. Germline values: CDR1 SGHRS, CDR2 YFSETQ.

Details on this clonotype: One base away lies a much larger clone, so this may be a sequencing read error. CDR3 nucleotide sequence: TGTGCCGGCAGCCCGAGATTAGCGGGCGAGCAGTACTTC. It codes for CAGSPRLAGEQYF. The chain recombines TRBV4-2 with TRBJ2-5; TRBD2 aligns across 7 bases. The DNA end is more similar to TRBJ2-7, so the J call may be wrong. The germline gives CDR1 LGHNA, CDR2 YNFKEQ. The length of the CDR3 is 13 residues.

This clonotype was seen more than once but under ten times. This rearrangement joins TRBV7-2 to TRBJ1-2; 9 bases map to TRBD1. Germline assignment: CDR1 SGHTA and CDR2 FQGNSA. This CDR3 comprises 15 residues. Trimming took 5 bases from V and 3 from J; bases not matched to a gene: 7. CDR3 sequence: CASSPGTGSHYGYTF. CDR3 nucleotide sequence: TGTGCCAGCAGCCCTGGGACAGGGTCGCACTATGGCTACACCTTC.

This clonotype was seen only a few times. The chain joins TRBV20-1 to TRBJ1-4, with 7 bases fitting TRBD1. Trimming cost V 4 bases and J 0 bases; bases outside gene matches: 2. This CDR3 is 14 amino acids long. Looked up from germline, CDR1 is DFQATT and CDR2 is SNEGSKA (reference sequence). CDR3 sequence: CSANRGATNEKLFF. The DNA for the CDR3 is TGCAGTGCTAACAGGGGCGCAACTAATGAAAAACTGTTTTTT.

V gene TRBV28 combines with J gene TRBJ2-7, with D perhaps matching TRBD1 (6 bases). The length of the CDR3 is 14 residues. Trimming took 6 bases from V and 0 from J, leaving 12 bases between them. CDR1 and CDR2 from the germline V gene are MDHEN and SYDVKM. The CDR3 sequence is CASSKSTGSYEQYF. The CDR3 DNA follows: TGTGCCAGCAGCAAATCGACAGGCTCCTACGAGCAGTACTTC.

The chain employs TRBV20-1 and TRBJ2-7; D may be TRBD1 or TRBD2 (5 bases each). Germline lookup yields CDR1 DFQATT and CDR2 SNEGSKA (reference sequence). The CDR3 totals 15 residues. V shed 3 bases and J shed 0 bases, with 15 bases lying between them. In nucleotides, the CDR3 is TGCAGTGCTAGTTATCCCGGGACGGTCTCCTACGAGCAGTACTTC. It is translated as CSASYPGTVSYEQYF.

This chain joins TRBV12-3 or TRBV12-4 and TRBJ2-7; no clear D. CDR3 length: 13 residues. V lost 2 bases and J 2 bases, leaving 7 bases between the germline ends. The CDR3 loop is CASSLNIPYEQYF. CDR3 coding DNA: TGTGCCAGCAGTTTAAACATACCCTACGAGCAGTACTTC.

This chain links TRBV20-1 with TRBJ2-1; D is ambiguous. This CDR3 has 12 residues. Germline assignment: CDR1 DFQATT and CDR2 SNEGSKA (reference sequence). V lost 0 bases, J lost 10 bases, and 10 bases lay in between. The CDR3 sequence: CSARDRFVEQFF. DNA of the CDR3: TGCAGTGCTAGAGATCGGTTCGTGGAGCAGTTCTTC.

This clonotype has more than one count but fewer than ten. The V and J genes are TRBV27 and TRBJ1-2, with 9 bases aligning to TRBD1. The CDR3 totals 14 residues. The germline V gene encodes CDR1 MNHEY and CDR2 SMNVEV (reference sequence). With 6 bases clipped from V and 4 bases from J, the junction kept 6 bases outside the gene matches. CDR3 nucleotides: TGTGCCAGCAGAGGGACAGGGAGGGGCTATGGCTACACCTTC. Its translation: CASRGTGRGYGYTF.

The CDR3 region is CVVGGPGSYNEQFF. The CDR3 DNA follows: TGTGTCGTCGGCGGGCCAGGCTCCTACAATGAGCAGTTCTTC. The J gene is TRBJ2-1, the V gene TRBV28; TRBD2 might be the D (5 bases). Per the germline V gene, CDR1 is MDHEN and CDR2 is SYDVKM. This CDR3 is built from 14 residues.

This clonotype was seen repeatedly, ten times or more. This rearrangement joins TRBV4-1 to TRBJ2-7; 12 nucleotides align to TRBD2. This CDR3 comprises 17 residues. With 0 bases clipped from V and 9 bases from J, the junction kept 12 bases outside the gene matches. Germline values: CDR1 MGHRA, CDR2 YSYEKL. Here the CDR3 reads CASSQDRTSGVLRGQYF. DNA for the CDR3: TGCGCCAGCAGCCAAGATCGGACTAGCGGGGTTCTCCGCGGGCAGTACTTC.

This clonotype was seen a handful of times. The V gene is TRBV4-1, the J gene TRBJ1-5; maybe TRBD1 (6 bases). Trimming took off 5 bases at V and 0 bases at J, with 11 bases between the two ends. Germline CDR1 MGHRA, CDR2 YSYEKL. The CDR3 spans 15 residues. The CDR3 is CASSAGGLSNQPQHF. The DNA for the CDR3 is TGCGCCAGCAGCGCCGGGGGGCTTAGCAATCAGCCCCAGCATTTT.

The chain recombines TRBV27 with TRBJ2-4; TRBD2 agrees at 13 bases. TRBJ2-7 explains the end of the DNA better; the J call may be wrong. The CDR3 sequence is 16 residues long. CDR1 and CDR2 from the germline V gene are MNHEY and SMNVEV (reference sequence). CDR3 residues: CASSFTGTSGKYEQYF. The CDR3 DNA reads as TGTGCCAGCAGTTTCACAGGGACTAGCGGGAAGTACGAGCAGTACTTC.

In its sample, this clonotype was seen a few times. The chain uses TRBV5-1 and TRBJ1-1; 10 bases agree with TRBD1. J was trimmed by 7 bases and V by 4 bases; bases with no gene match: 10. Germline values: CDR1 SGHRS, CDR2 YFSETQ. The CDR3 contains 15 residues. CDR3: CASSRSTGGLGEAFF. The CDR3 region has the DNA TGCGCCAGCAGCCGTTCGACAGGGGGCTTGGGTGAAGCTTTCTTT.